Presented here are 30 T cell receptor beta chains from one specimen sequenced in a study of blood T cells in healthy people across ages. Through a sample-barcoded 5' primer and a J-beta primer mix, a second PCR was run for roughly 6 to 11 cycles. TCRdb analysed the 5' RACE reads with MiXCR anew, one entry per CDR3 protein. This repertoire shows 1 million or so distinct CDR3 sequences, around 25% found once; its top ten account for about 0.72%. These same records also appear under a second study, on T cells of mothers and their children.

Sequencing was carried out using blood. Receptor source: a girl under 10 years old in good health.

This clonotype was seen many times. The chain is built from TRBV6-2 or TRBV6-3 and TRBJ2-4; 7 bases fit TRBD2. Looked up from germline, CDR1 is MNHEY and CDR2 is SVGEGT. Trimming took 6 bases from V and 6 from J; bases not matched to a gene: 2. This CDR3 has 12 amino acids. The DNA for the CDR3 is TGTGCCAGCAGCCCGGGGGGAAACATTCAGTACTTC. Protein sequence: CASSPGGNIQYF.

This clonotype was counted between two and nine times. The V and J genes are TRBV5-4 and TRBJ1-1; tentative D call: TRBD1 (6 bases). The CDR3 is 15 amino acids. In germline, CDR1 is SGHNT, CDR2 YYREEE (reference sequence). V lost 4 bases to trimming and J lost 4 bases, with 17 bases between them. The chain's CDR3 is CASSSPQGSRTEAFF. As DNA, the CDR3 is TGTGCCAGCAGCAGTCCGCAGGGGTCGCGCACTGAAGCTTTCTTT.

This rearrangement joins TRBV11-3 to TRBJ2-2; maybe TRBD1 (5 bases). Germline CDR1 reads SGHNT; CDR2 reads YENEEA. This CDR3 contains 18 residues. Trimming stripped 1 base from V and 0 bases from J, with 15 bases between. CDR3 sequence (DNA): TGTGCCAGCAGCTTAGGCCGTTGGGGCCCTTCGAACACCGGGGAGCTGTTTTTT. It translates to CASSLGRWGPSNTGELFF.

The chain carries TRBV6-5 and TRBJ1-1; the match to TRBD1 covers 9 bases. The J segment lost 5 bases and the V segment lost 11 bases, leaving 9 bases of the junction unmatched. The germline CDR1 and CDR2 sequences are MNHEY and SVGAGI. This CDR3 is built from 13 residues. CDR3 DNA sequence: TGTGCCTCACAGGGGGCGGTGAGGACTGAAGCTTTCTTT. This codes for CASQGAVRTEAFF.

This clonotype was seen only a few times. The chain carries TRBV28 and TRBJ2-5, with D perhaps TRBD1 (6 bases). The CDR3 length is 17 residues. The V end lost 6 bases, the J end lost 0 bases, and 20 bases lay between the germline ends. Germline assignment: CDR1 MDHEN and CDR2 SYDVKM. The CDR3 nucleotides are TGTGCCAGCAGGGCTGGGACACACGACGCGTACCAAGAGACCCAGTACTTC. Protein sequence: CASRAGTHDAYQETQYF.

The CDR3 loop is CSVFPLLGTEAFF. The CDR3 bases are TGCAGCGTTTTTCCTCTTCTTGGCACTGAAGCTTTCTTT. The chain employs TRBV29-1 and TRBJ1-1; D is undetermined. Germline V CDR1 and CDR2: SQVTM, ANQGSEA. Trimming stripped 5 bases from V and 4 bases from J, with 14 bases between. The CDR3 extends over 13 amino acids.

This chain connects TRBV20-1 to TRBJ1-1, with 7 bases matching TRBD1. V lost 6 bases and J lost 2; bases outside the gene matches: 9. This CDR3 contains 14 residues. Germline CDR1 is DFQATT and CDR2 is SNEGSKA (reference sequence). CDR3 amino acids: CSAISGTANTEAFF. CDR3 in DNA: TGCAGTGCCATCTCCGGGACAGCCAACACTGAAGCTTTCTTT.

The rearrangement uses TRBV29-1 and TRBJ1-2, with 8 positions matching TRBD1. Germline V gene sequence: CDR1 SQVTM, CDR2 ANQGSEA. The CDR3 is made up of 16 amino acids. V shed 7 bases, J shed 4 bases, and the junction held 17 bases outside the gene matches. The CDR3 DNA reads as TGCAGCGCTGGGAGGGTCAAGGACAGGGATTTCTATGGCTACACCTTC. It translates to CSAGRVKDRDFYGYTF.

V and J are TRBV5-5 and TRBJ2-1; the match to TRBD2 covers 7 bases. V trimming: 1 base; J trimming: 8 bases; junction bases outside the gene matches: 3. Germline lookup yields CDR1 SGHKS and CDR2 YYEKEE (reference sequence). The CDR3 sequence is 13 residues long. CDR3: CASSLPSGDEQFF. The CDR3 DNA reads TGTGCCAGCAGCTTGCCTAGCGGAGATGAGCAGTTCTTC.

This clonotype was recorded at least ten times. This chain connects TRBV6-2 or TRBV6-3 to TRBJ2-5; TRBD2 is a possible D gene (6 bases). The length of the CDR3 is 14 residues. In germline, CDR1 is MNHEY, CDR2 SVGEGT. V lost 10 bases and J lost 0, with 15 bases in between. The CDR3 spells CATSTRRDQETQYF. CDR3 DNA: TGTGCCACCTCGACTAGGAGAGACCAAGAGACCCAGTACTTC.

Notes on this clonotype: This is likely a read error, given that the CDR3 carries no conserved phenylalanine or tryptophan at its end. V usage is TRBV7-8 and J usage is TRBJ1-5; maybe TRBD1 (6 bases). CDR1 is SGHVS and CDR2 is FQNEAQ in the germline V gene. CDR3 size: 15 residues. V was trimmed by 5 bases and J by 6 bases, leaving 17 bases between them. Here the CDR3 DNA reads TGTGCCAGCAGCCACCCGGACAGTGCATCTCAGCCCCAGCATCTT. Translated: CASSHPDSASQPQHL.

This clonotype was counted only a few times. V and J are TRBV29-1 and TRBJ2-1, with D hard to call. Germline V CDR1 and CDR2: SQVTM, ANQGSEA. This CDR3 spans 14 amino acids. Trimming stripped 0 bases from V and 3 bases from J, with 9 bases between. DNA for the CDR3: TGCAGCGTTGAAGAAGGCGGACGCTACAATGAGCAGTTCTTC. This codes for CSVEEGGRYNEQFF.

On this clonotype itself: At one of its ends the junction is not consistent with the germline gene, which may arise from a read error. V is TRBV7-2 and J is TRBJ2-1, with 7 bases that match TRBD2. Looked up from germline, CDR1 is SGHTA and CDR2 is FQGNSA. The CDR3 extends over 16 amino acids. The CDR3 DNA reads as TGTGCCAGCAGCCTAGCGACGGCGGGGGCCTACAATGAGCAGTTCTTC. Its protein product is CASSLATAGAYNEQFF.

This clonotype was seen only a few times. V is TRBV28 and J is TRBJ2-5, with D tentatively TRBD2 (6 bases). This CDR3 has 17 residues. V was pared by 4 bases and J by 4 bases, with 22 bases between. Germline lookup yields CDR1 MDHEN and CDR2 SYDVKM. In DNA form, the CDR3 reads TGTGCCAGCAGTTCCCTTGGGGAGGAGAAAAGTGGAGAGACCCAGTACTTC. Translated: CASSSLGEEKSGETQYF.

This sequence joins TRBV5-1 and TRBJ2-5; D may be TRBD2 (6 bases). The last part of the DNA fits TRBJ2-7 better; the J call may be wrong. Germline CDR1 is SGHRS and CDR2 is YFSETQ. The CDR3 contains 15 residues. DNA for the CDR3: TGCGCCAGCAGCCCGGAGGGGTTATTTGGGTACGAGCAGTACTTC. It codes for CASSPEGLFGYEQYF.

A few counts support this clonotype. A junction boundary mismatches the germline segment, possibly from a read error. The J gene is TRBJ2-1, the V gene TRBV7-9; D not certain. Germline V gives CDR1 SEHNR, CDR2 FQNEAQ (reference sequence). CDR3 length: 12 residues. The CDR3 sequence: CASSRDGETLYF. DNA for the CDR3: TGTGCCAGCAGCCGAGATGGAGAGACCCTGTACTTC.

As regards this clonotype: At one boundary the junction diverges from the germline segment, which might be a read error. The chain is built from TRBV7-2 and TRBJ2-3, with D perhaps TRBD2 (6 bases). Germline CDR1 and CDR2: SGHTA and FQGNSA. The CDR3 runs to 15 residues. The CDR3 DNA follows: TGTGCCAGCAGCACAAGGGGACTGGCCACAGACACGCAGTATTTT. Its protein product is CASSTRGLATDTQYF.

The J gene is TRBJ2-1, the V gene TRBV27, with D tentatively TRBD2 (5 bases). V lost 3 bases and J lost 7, with 13 bases in between. This CDR3 has 14 residues. Germline V gene lookup returns CDR1 MNHEY and CDR2 SMNVEV (reference sequence). CDR3 in DNA: TGTGCCAGCAGTTTCGCGGGTGGAGTAAATGAGCAGTTCTTC. The encoded protein is CASSFAGGVNEQFF.

The chain combines TRBV5-1 with TRBJ2-7; maybe TRBD2 (5 bases). This CDR3 has 11 residues. The germline V and J ends were trimmed by 7 bases and 7 bases, with 12 bases remaining between them. CDR1 is SGHRS, CDR2 YFSETQ, per germline. Written as DNA, the CDR3 is TGCGCCAGCCCCGGGAACCAAGAGCAGTACTTC. This codes for CASPGNQEQYF.

This clonotype was seen only a few times. V usage is TRBV28 and J usage is TRBJ2-5, with 9 bases identical to TRBD2. The J call is uncertain, as TRBJ2-7 better fits the DNA end. Germline CDR1 and CDR2: MDHEN and SYDVKM. The CDR3 extends over 12 amino acids. CDR3 coding DNA: TGTGCCAGTAGCGGGGGAATATACGAGCAGTACTTC. Translated: CASSGGIYEQYF.

This chain uses TRBV20-1 with TRBJ1-1, with 7 bases matching TRBD1. Germline CDR1 and CDR2: DFQATT and SNEGSKA (reference sequence). Unmatched junction bases numbered 11, after V lost 0 bases and J lost 1 base. The CDR3 runs to 17 residues. This CDR3 reads CSARDEGAVDGNTEAFF. CDR3 coding DNA: TGCAGTGCTAGAGATGAGGGGGCGGTGGACGGGAACACTGAAGCTTTCTTT.

The chain employs TRBV28 and TRBJ1-5; D is unclear. The ends were cut back, 5 bases at V and 5 bases at J, with 7 bases in the middle. Germline V gene lookup returns CDR1 MDHEN and CDR2 SYDVKM. The CDR3 is made up of 12 amino acids. CDR3 in amino acids: CASSLPHQPQHF. As DNA, the CDR3 is TGTGCCAGCAGTCTCCCGCATCAGCCCCAGCATTTT.

This clonotype was seen once. The CDR3 is CATSDLQRTVDYGYTF. CDR3 sequence (DNA): TGTGCCACCAGTGATTTGCAACGGACTGTTGACTATGGCTACACCTTC. V usage is TRBV24-1 and J usage is TRBJ1-2; D is unresolved. CDR1 KGHDR and CDR2 SFDVKD come from the germline V gene. This CDR3 has 16 amino acids. V was shortened by 0 bases and J by 3 bases, with 13 bases between the two germline ends.

This sequence joins TRBV19 and TRBJ2-6; 10 bases agree with TRBD1. J lost 0 bases, V lost 5 bases, and 4 bases had no gene match. CDR1 and CDR2 (germline): LNHDA, SQIVND (reference sequence). The CDR3 runs 17 residues. CDR3 in DNA: TGTGCCAGTAGTCCCGGGACAGGGGACTCTGGGGCCAACGTCCTGACTTTC. It specifies CASSPGTGDSGANVLTF.

This chain connects TRBV20-1 to TRBJ2-7; weak D call: TRBD2 (6 bases). Germline loops: CDR1 DFQATT, CDR2 SNEGSKA (reference sequence). This CDR3 is 14 amino acids long. V was trimmed by 0 bases and J by 3 bases, leaving 12 bases between them. As DNA, the CDR3 is TGCAGTGCTAGAGAGGGCGCGGGATTCTACGAGCAGTACTTC. It is translated as CSAREGAGFYEQYF.

The chain employs TRBV3-1 and TRBJ2-3; 9 bases fit TRBD1. Trimming cost V 4 bases and J 0 bases; bases outside gene matches: 8. Germline assignment: CDR1 LGHDT and CDR2 YNNKEL (reference sequence). This CDR3 is built from 17 residues. Written as DNA, the CDR3 is TGTGCCAGCAGCCTGACGGGGACAGGGCTAAGCACAGATACGCAGTATTTT. This encodes CASSLTGTGLSTDTQYF.

The table lists this clonotype with a few counts. The chain uses TRBV27 and TRBJ2-1; TRBD1 or TRBD2 may be the D gene (5 bases each). Germline CDR1 and CDR2: MNHEY and SMNVEV (reference sequence). This CDR3 has 12 residues. Trimming removed 10 bases at V and 9 bases at J, with 16 bases between. This CDR3 is CATSRGAVEQFF. CDR3 nucleotides: TGTGCCACATCGCGAGGGGCCGTTGAGCAGTTCTTC.

This clonotype was seen just once. Germline and junction disagree at one end, which may indicate a read error. V usage is TRBV20-1 and J usage is TRBJ2-5; the D gene is possibly TRBD2 (6 bases). Judging by the DNA end, TRBJ2-1 fits better; the J call may be wrong. The CDR3 length is 17 residues. The germline V gene has CDR1 DFQATT and CDR2 SNEGSKA (reference sequence). DNA for the CDR3: TGCAGTGCTGGAGATCGGAAAGGAGGGATTTTCTACAATGAGCAGTTCTTC. It codes for CSAGDRKGGIFYNEQFF.

This clonotype was detected a few times. The chain carries TRBV6-2 or TRBV6-3 and TRBJ1-4; TRBD1 matches at 7 bases. J was trimmed by 2 bases and V by 2 bases; bases with no gene match: 8. Germline values: CDR1 MNHEY, CDR2 SVGEGT. This CDR3 is 17 amino acids long. CDR3 in DNA: TGTGCCAGCAGTTACGACAGGGAGGTTGGGACTAATGAAAAACTGTTTTTT. It is translated as CASSYDREVGTNEKLFF.

This clonotype was found a few times. The genes are TRBV4-1 and TRBJ1-4; the D gene is possibly TRBD1 (6 bases). CDR1 and CDR2 from the germline V gene are MGHRA and YSYEKL. V gave up 4 bases and J gave up 8 bases, with 11 bases separating them. This CDR3 is built from 13 residues. CDR3 residues: CASSPVGGEKLFF. Written as DNA, the CDR3 is TGCGCCAGCAGCCCGGTGGGGGGCGAAAAACTGTTTTTT.